Presented here are 22 T cell receptor beta chains from one specimen sequenced in a study of T cell responses to AZD1222 COVID-19 vaccine. Profiling relied on immunoSEQ multiplex PCR, and the TCRdb table lists in-frame clones only, not all of them. The data contain tens of thousands of clones, 70% to 90% of them singletons. The source was peripheral blood, collected on day 0 of AZD1222 vaccination. These receptor sequences come from an adult in good health.

The chain employs TRBV5-8 and TRBJ1-3; D ambiguous. There are 16 residues in the CDR3. Germline V gene sequence: CDR1 SGHTS, CDR2 YDEGEE. Deletions cut 3 bases from V and 1 base from J, with 14 bases between. The CDR3 DNA is TGTGCCAGCAGCTATCTTAAAGTAAAATCTGGAAACACCATATATTTT. Amino acids: CASSYLKVKSGNTIYF.

The CDR3 sequence: CASSQVRYNEQFF. The CDR3, as DNA: TGTGCCAGCAGCCAAGTTAGGTACAATGAGCAGTTCTTC. The chain carries TRBV14 and TRBJ2-1, with D unclear. The CDR3 covers 13 residues. The V gene lost 1 base and the J gene lost 4 bases, with 5 bases spanning the gap. From germline, CDR1 is SGHDN and CDR2 FVKESK.

The chain joins TRBV6-4 to TRBJ1-2; a weak D match, TRBD1 (6 bases). This CDR3 is built from 14 residues. Trimming pared 4 bases from V and 3 bases from J, leaving 12 bases between. CDR1 is MRHNA, CDR2 SNTAGT, per germline. Here the CDR3 reads CASSADRRYYGYTF. The CDR3 bases are TGTGCCAGCAGTGCCGACAGGCGATACTATGGCTACACCTTC.

This clone appeared a few times. The genes are TRBV7-8 and TRBJ2-7; the match to TRBD1 covers 7 bases. Germline V gene data show CDR1 as SGHVS and CDR2 as FQNEAQ. The length of the CDR3 is 14 residues. V gave up 4 bases and J gave up 0 bases; unmatched junction bases: 3. The CDR3 DNA follows: TGTGCCAGCAGCTACCGGGACAGCTCCTACGAGCAGTACTTC. It translates to CASSYRDSSYEQYF.

The chain uses TRBV6-4 and TRBJ2-1; 9 nucleotides agree with TRBD2. The V and J ends lost 2 bases and 8 bases, in that order; junction bases with no gene match: 4. Germline V gene lookup returns CDR1 MRHNA and CDR2 SNTAGT. The CDR3 loop spans 14 amino acids. In DNA form, the CDR3 reads TGTGCCAGCAGTGACGGCGGGGGGGGTTATGAGCAGTTCTTC. It translates to CASSDGGGGYEQFF.

V and J are TRBV4-1 and TRBJ1-2, with a weak D call TRBD1 (6 bases). This CDR3 region has 13 residues. Germline lookup yields CDR1 MGHRA and CDR2 YSYEKL. V lost 0 bases to trimming and J lost 9 bases, with 11 bases between them. This CDR3 is CASSQEQGESYTF. In DNA, the CDR3 is TGCGCCAGCAGCCAAGAACAGGGAGAAAGCTACACCTTC.

The chain has TRBV10-3 and TRBJ2-2; D could derive from TRBD1 or TRBD2 (6 bases each). V shed 0 bases and J shed 0 bases, with 14 bases lying between them. This CDR3 is built from 18 residues. Germline values: CDR1 ENHRY, CDR2 SYGVKD. The CDR3 reads CAISESFPGGANTGELFF. The CDR3 region has the DNA TGTGCCATCAGTGAGTCGTTCCCCGGGGGCGCGAACACCGGGGAGCTGTTTTTT.

The V call is TRBV6-5, the J call TRBJ1-5, with a possible D match to TRBD1 (6 bases). The germline gives CDR1 MNHEY, CDR2 SVGAGI. Trimming took 4 bases from V and 5 from J, leaving 18 bases between them. CDR3 length equals 16 residues. The CDR3 DNA is TGTGCCAGCAGTTCCGGACCTTACAGGGATCATCAGCCCCAGCATTTT. Protein product: CASSSGPYRDHQPQHF.

J is TRBJ1-1 and V is TRBV2, with 10 positions matching TRBD1. The CDR3 covers 15 residues. Germline CDR1 and CDR2: SNHLY and FYNNEI. V lost 5 bases and J lost 0; bases outside the gene matches: 3. CDR3 in DNA: TGTGCCAGCAGTAGACAGGGGGCTGTGAACACTGAAGCTTTCTTT. The encoded protein is CASSRQGAVNTEAFF.

The chain combines TRBV6-5 with TRBJ1-2; TRBD1 is a possible D gene (6 bases). Trimming took off 7 bases at V and 0 bases at J, with 12 bases between the two ends. The CDR3 has 14 residues. Germline-derived CDR1 and CDR2 are MNHEY and SVGAGI. CDR3 residues: CASTRGGANYGYTF. CDR3 DNA: TGTGCCAGCACCCGAGGGGGAGCTAACTATGGCTACACCTTC.

The genes are TRBV6-5 and TRBJ2-7, with D perhaps matching TRBD1 (7 bases). CDR1 is MNHEY and CDR2 is SVGAGI in the germline V gene. Trimming took off 5 bases at V and 2 bases at J, with 16 bases between the two ends. The CDR3 runs to 15 residues. Here the CDR3 reads CASSHGRQGAYEQYF. In DNA form, the CDR3 reads TGTGCCAGCAGTCACGGGAGACAGGGAGCCTACGAGCAGTACTTC.

The CDR3: CASSTPQGSNTEAFF. The CDR3 nucleotides read TGTGCCAGCAGCACTCCACAGGGATCGAACACTGAAGCTTTCTTT. The rearrangement joins TRBV14 to TRBJ1-1; D perhaps matches TRBD1 (6 bases). Germline loops: CDR1 SGHDN, CDR2 FVKESK. The CDR3 is made up of 15 amino acids. V was shortened by 5 bases and J by 1 base, with 14 bases between the two germline ends. The entire variable domain, with the rest obtained from reference TRBV14 and TRBJ1-1, is as follows: EAGVTQFPSHSVIEKGQTVTLRCDPISGHDNLYWYRRVMGKEIKFLLHFVKESKQDESGMPNNRFLAERTGGTYSTLKVQPAELEDSGVYFCASSTPQGSNTEAFFGQGTRLTVV.

J is TRBJ1-6 and V is TRBV4-1, with D tentatively TRBD1 (6 bases). Germline CDR1 MGHRA, CDR2 YSYEKL. This CDR3 contains 15 residues. Trimming took 1 base from V and 8 from J, leaving 12 bases between them. CDR3 sequence: CASSQGTGLDSPLHF. In nucleotides, the CDR3 is TGCGCCAGCAGCCAAGGCACAGGGTTAGATTCACCCCTCCACTTT.

The CDR3: CASSTDPNSYEQYF. The DNA for the CDR3 is TGTGCCAGTAGTACGGACCCGAACTCGTACGAGCAGTACTTC. The V call is TRBV19, the J call TRBJ2-7; the D is unclear. With 4 bases removed from V and 4 bases from J, the gap between germline ends came to 14 bases. This CDR3 spans 14 amino acids. Per germline, CDR1 LNHDA and CDR2 SQIVND (reference sequence).

This sequence joins TRBV24-1 and TRBJ2-3, with 9 bases that match TRBD2. This CDR3 is built from 15 residues. Germline assignment: CDR1 KGHDR and CDR2 SFDVKD. The trim removed 2 bases at V and 4 bases at J, leaving 3 bases unmatched. The CDR3: CATSDSREGPDTQYF. The CDR3 DNA sequence: TGTGCCACCAGTGATTCGCGGGAGGGCCCAGATACGCAGTATTTT.

J is TRBJ2-5 and V is TRBV28; 7 nucleotides line up with TRBD1. In germline, CDR1 is MDHEN, CDR2 SYDVKM. V gave up 7 bases and J gave up 2 bases; unmatched junction bases: 16. CDR3 size: 17 residues. CDR3 amino acids: CASMVSGRPGGQETQYF. The DNA of the CDR3 is TGTGCCAGCATGGTTTCAGGCCGTCCAGGGGGACAAGAGACCCAGTACTTC. Full variable domain (outside the CDR3, taken from reference TRBV28 and TRBJ2-5): DVKVTQSSRYLVKRTGEKVFLECVQDMDHENMFWYRQDPGLGLRLIYFSYDVKMKEKGDIPEGYSVSREKKERFSLILESASTNQTSMYLCASMVSGRPGGQETQYFGPGTRLLVL.

This clone was observed a few times. This chain connects TRBV10-3 to TRBJ1-1; weak D call: TRBD1 (6 bases). The CDR3 is 14 residues long. Trimming stripped 0 bases from V and 5 bases from J, with 10 bases between. Germline-derived CDR1 and CDR2 are ENHRY and SYGVKD. CDR3 in DNA: TGTGCCATCAGTGAGTCGGGCCAGGGGACTGAAGCTTTCTTT. As protein: CAISESGQGTEAFF.

The chain combines TRBV3-1 (or the pseudogene TRBV3-2) with TRBJ1-2; no definite D call. This CDR3 is 13 amino acids long. Germline lookup yields CDR1 LGHDT and CDR2 YNNKEL (reference sequence). Trimming shortened V by 3 bases and J by 2 bases, and 7 bases separated the two germline ends. The CDR3 loop is CASSHGENYGYTF. CDR3 sequence (DNA): TGTGCCAGCAGCCATGGTGAGAACTATGGCTACACCTTC.

This clone was counted a single time. The chain is built from TRBV6-7 and TRBJ1-6; 9 positions agree with TRBD1. TRBV6-7 is noted as an ORF with a role that remains uncertain. The CDR3 loop spans 16 amino acids. The J segment lost 11 bases and the V segment lost 2 bases, leaving 10 bases of the junction unmatched. This chain's CDR3 is CASSYPYGTGQTPLHF. CDR3 nucleotide sequence: TGTGCCAGCAGTTACCCTTACGGGACAGGGCAGACACCCCTCCACTTT.

This chain connects TRBV7-9 to TRBJ2-1, with D possibly matching TRBD2 (6 bases). Germline values: CDR1 SEHNR, CDR2 FQNEAQ (reference sequence). V lost 2 bases and J 7 bases, leaving 15 bases between the germline ends. The CDR3 is 15 amino acids. CDR3 sequence (DNA): TGTGCCAGCAGCTTACGAGCGGGTCTAGGTAATGAGCAGTTCTTC. Translation: CASSLRAGLGNEQFF.

This clone has just one count. V is TRBV7-9 and J is TRBJ2-7; no definite D call. The CDR3 totals 14 residues. Deletions cut 5 bases from V and 1 base from J, with 12 bases between. Germline CDR1 is SEHNR and CDR2 is FQNEAQ (reference sequence). The CDR3 sequence: CASSPDDGSYEQYF. In DNA, the CDR3 is TGTGCCAGCAGCCCCGATGACGGTTCCTACGAGCAGTACTTC.

The V gene is TRBV7-9, the J gene TRBJ2-2; 11 nucleotides match TRBD1. The CDR3 sequence is 15 residues long. From germline, CDR1 is SEHNR and CDR2 FQNEAQ (reference sequence). V lost 5 bases, J lost 5 bases, and 4 bases stayed unmatched. DNA of the CDR3: TGTGCCAGCAGCAGGGACAGGGGGAAGACCGGGGAGCTGTTTTTT. Translation: CASSRDRGKTGELFF.